The 13 T cell receptor beta chains given below trace back to one sample, sequenced in a study of blood T cells in healthy people across ages. A J-beta primer mix and a sample-barcoded 5' primer were used in a second PCR of roughly 6 to 11 cycles. TCRdb re-called the 5' RACE reads with MiXCR, one entry per CDR3 protein. The sample holds about a million distinct CDR3 sequences; about 53% are singletons and the top ten take around a fifth. The sequenced sample consisted of blood. The receptors were gathered from a woman in her sixties in good health.

In this sample, this clonotype turned up a few times. This sequence joins TRBV6-2 or TRBV6-3 and TRBJ2-3; no reliable D call. Trimming cost V 5 bases and J 2 bases, with 11 bases left between them. The CDR3 consists of 14 residues. CDR1 and CDR2 (germline): MNHEY, SVGEGT. Written as DNA, the CDR3 is TGTGCCAGCAGTGATTACCCAGACACAGATACGCAGTATTTT. Translated, it gives CASSDYPDTDTQYF.

The chain employs TRBV29-1 and TRBJ2-1; TRBD1 matches 8 bases. Trimming took 3 bases from V and 7 from J; bases not matched to a gene: 8. Germline lookup yields CDR1 SQVTM and CDR2 ANQGSEA. This CDR3 is 14 amino acids long. CDR3 DNA: TGCAGCGTTGAGGGGACAGGAATTGGTAATGAGCAGTTCTTC. Translating it yields CSVEGTGIGNEQFF.

V gene TRBV6-5 combines with J gene TRBJ1-5, with D possibly matching TRBD1 (6 bases). V was clipped by 0 bases and J by 1 base, with 19 bases between them. This CDR3 is built from 19 residues. CDR1 is MNHEY, CDR2 SVGAGI, per germline. The CDR3 nucleotides are TGTGCCAGCAGTTACTCTCGGCAGGGGTTTAAGTGGAGCAATCAGCCCCAGCATTTT. Amino acids: CASSYSRQGFKWSNQPQHF.

Only a few counts were recorded for this clonotype. The chain joins TRBV29-1 to TRBJ2-5; D remains ambiguous. Germline V gene data show CDR1 as SQVTM and CDR2 as ANQGSEA. The CDR3 has 13 residues. V was pared by 7 bases and J by 5 bases, with 17 bases between. The CDR3 loop is CSATPPPLETQYF. The CDR3 DNA reads TGCAGCGCCACTCCGCCACCCCTTGAGACCCAGTACTTC. The full variable domain, its missing parts supplied by reference TRBV29-1 and TRBJ2-5, is SAVISQKPSRDICQRGTSLTIQCQVDSQVTMMFWYRQQPGQSLTLIATANQGSEATYESGFVIDKFPISRPNLTFSTLTVSNMSPEDSSIYLCSATPPPLETQYFGPGTRLLVL.

The table lists this clonotype with a few counts. This chain connects TRBV20-1 to TRBJ2-1, with 9 bases that match TRBD1. V lost 5 bases to trimming and J lost 2 bases; unmatched junction nucleotides: 7. In germline, CDR1 is DFQATT, CDR2 SNEGSKA (reference sequence). The CDR3 consists of 15 residues. The CDR3, as DNA: TGCAGTGCTCGAGGTGGGACAGGGCCCTACAATGAGCAGTTCTTC. Its protein product is CSARGGTGPYNEQFF.

The sample holds a few counts of this clonotype. The rearrangement joins TRBV4-1 to TRBJ2-7; D possibly corresponds to TRBD1 (6 bases). This CDR3 is built from 14 residues. Germline V gene lookup returns CDR1 MGHRA and CDR2 YSYEKL. The germline V and J ends were trimmed by 2 bases and 5 bases, with 13 bases remaining between them. CDR3 sequence reads: CASSQPTGFNEQYF. The CDR3 DNA reads TGCGCCAGCAGCCAACCTACAGGGTTCAACGAGCAGTACTTC.

V and J are TRBV20-1 and TRBJ2-4; tentative D call: TRBD1 (6 bases). The DNA end is a closer match to TRBJ2-7, so the J assignment may be wrong. Germline V gene sequence: CDR1 DFQATT, CDR2 SNEGSKA (reference sequence). CDR3 length: 13 amino acids. The CDR3 nucleotides are TGCAGTGCTAGGAAAACAGGGCTCAACGAGCAGTACTTC. Translating it yields CSARKTGLNEQYF.

The gene calls are TRBV25-1 and TRBJ2-3, with D perhaps TRBD1 or TRBD2 (6 bases each). The germline V gene encodes CDR1 MGHDK and CDR2 SYGVNS. The CDR3 is 16 residues long. V lost 1 base and J 3 bases, leaving 14 bases between the germline ends. CDR3 in DNA: TGTGCCAGCAGTGAATGGGGGGCCCCCACGACAGATACGCAGTATTTT. This encodes CASSEWGAPTTDTQYF.

This sequence joins TRBV12-3 or TRBV12-4 and TRBJ2-2; tentative D call: TRBD2 (5 bases). There are 15 residues in the CDR3. V gave up 6 bases and J gave up 4 bases, with 15 bases separating them. In DNA form, the CDR3 reads TGTGCCAGCAGCGGAGGCGGGCTCGGCACCGGGGAGCTGTTTTTT. Translated, it gives CASSGGGLGTGELFF.

This rearrangement joins TRBV7-2 to TRBJ1-2; D is uncertain. Trimming took 1 base from V and 2 from J, leaving 14 bases between them. The CDR3 consists of 16 residues. Per germline, CDR1 SGHTA and CDR2 FQGNSA. For the CDR3, the DNA is TGTGCCAGCAGCTTAGGCCCTATTCTCAGCAACTATGGCTACACCTTC. Amino acids: CASSLGPILSNYGYTF.

Regarding this clonotype: Germline and junction disagree at one end, which may indicate a read error. V is TRBV7-9 and J is TRBJ2-3, with D hard to call. CDR1 and CDR2 (germline): SEHNR, FQNEAQ (reference sequence). The CDR3 is 15 residues long. CDR3 loop: CAGSLLLGWTDTQYF. The CDR3 nucleotides are TGTGCCGGCAGCTTGTTGCTGGGTTGGACAGATACGCAGTATTTT. The full variable domain, rest sourced from reference TRBV7-9 and TRBJ2-3, is DTGVSQNPRHKITKRGQNVTFRCDPISEHNRLYWYRQTLGQGPEFLTYFQNEAQLEKSRLLSDRFSAERPKGSFSTLEIQRTEQGDSAMYLCAGSLLLGWTDTQYFGPGTRLTVL.

This clonotype appeared a few times. The chain links TRBV28 to TRBJ2-7; 10 bases are shared with TRBD2. Trimming took 5 bases from V and 4 from J; bases not matched to a gene: 11. Germline V lookup: CDR1 MDHEN, CDR2 SYDVKM. This CDR3 spans 16 amino acids. The CDR3 DNA is TGTGCCAGCAGTCCCGTAAGGGGACTAGCGTGGTACGAGCAGTACTTC. Residues: CASSPVRGLAWYEQYF. Together with reference TRBV28 and TRBJ2-7, the CDR3 gives the full variable domain: DVKVTQSSRYLVKRTGEKVFLECVQDMDHENMFWYRQDPGLGLRLIYFSYDVKMKEKGDIPEGYSVSREKKERFSLILESASTNQTSMYLCASSPVRGLAWYEQYFGPGTRLTVT.

The table lists this clonotype with a few counts. The chain recombines TRBV27 with TRBJ2-5; 9 positions agree with TRBD1. The V segment lost 4 bases and the J segment 6 bases; nucleotides outside the gene matches: 12. This CDR3 has 16 amino acids. Germline CDR1 and CDR2: MNHEY and SMNVEV (reference sequence). The CDR3 is CASSSGDGTGWKTQYF. The DNA of the CDR3 is TGTGCCAGCAGTTCAGGAGACGGGACAGGGTGGAAGACCCAGTACTTC.